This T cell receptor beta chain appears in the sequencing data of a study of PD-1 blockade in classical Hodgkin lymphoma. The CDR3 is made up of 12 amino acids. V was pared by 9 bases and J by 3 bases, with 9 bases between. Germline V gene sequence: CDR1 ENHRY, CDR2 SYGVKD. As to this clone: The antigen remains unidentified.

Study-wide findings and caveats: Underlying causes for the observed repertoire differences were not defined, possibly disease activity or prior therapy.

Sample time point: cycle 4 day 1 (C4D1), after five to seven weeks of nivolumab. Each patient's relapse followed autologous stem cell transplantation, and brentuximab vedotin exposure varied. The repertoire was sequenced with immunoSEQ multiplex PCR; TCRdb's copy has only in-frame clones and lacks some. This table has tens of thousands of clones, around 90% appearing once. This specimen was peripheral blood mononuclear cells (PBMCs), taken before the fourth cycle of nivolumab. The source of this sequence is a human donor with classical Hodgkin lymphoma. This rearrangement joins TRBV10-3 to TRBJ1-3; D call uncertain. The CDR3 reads CAMGIVGNTIYF. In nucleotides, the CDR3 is TGTGCCATGGGTATAGTTGGAAACACCATATATTTT.